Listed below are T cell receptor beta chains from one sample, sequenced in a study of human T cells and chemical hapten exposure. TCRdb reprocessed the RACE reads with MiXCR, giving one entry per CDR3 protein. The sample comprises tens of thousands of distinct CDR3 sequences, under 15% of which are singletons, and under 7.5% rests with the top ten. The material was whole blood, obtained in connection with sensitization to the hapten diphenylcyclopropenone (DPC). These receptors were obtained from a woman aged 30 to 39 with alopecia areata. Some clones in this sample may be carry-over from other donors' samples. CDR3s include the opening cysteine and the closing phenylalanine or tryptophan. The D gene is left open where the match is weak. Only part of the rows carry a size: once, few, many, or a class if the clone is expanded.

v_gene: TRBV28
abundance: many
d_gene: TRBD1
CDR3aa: CASSRDRVSGNTIYF

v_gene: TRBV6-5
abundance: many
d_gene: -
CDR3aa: CASSYSGSSGSPLHF

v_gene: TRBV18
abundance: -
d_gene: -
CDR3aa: CASSPILSTEAFF

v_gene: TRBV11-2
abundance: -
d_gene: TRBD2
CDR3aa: CASSSRTSGSHYEQYF

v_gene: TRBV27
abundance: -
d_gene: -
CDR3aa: CASSFRAETYEQYF

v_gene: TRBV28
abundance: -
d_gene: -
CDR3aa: CASSLNSYGYTF

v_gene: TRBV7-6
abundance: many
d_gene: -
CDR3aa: CASRGGGLNTEAFF

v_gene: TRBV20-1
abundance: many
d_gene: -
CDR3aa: CSARDREVRRAHYHNEQFF

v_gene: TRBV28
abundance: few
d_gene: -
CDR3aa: CASSSSGTRDTEAFF

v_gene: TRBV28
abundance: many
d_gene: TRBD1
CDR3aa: CASSEQGAKIHEQYF

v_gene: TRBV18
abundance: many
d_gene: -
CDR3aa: CASSPSPPPGPPQHF

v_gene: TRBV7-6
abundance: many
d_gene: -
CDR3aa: CASSLEHAELENEQFF

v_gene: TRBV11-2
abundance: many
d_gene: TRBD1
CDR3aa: CASSISPGQSYEQYF

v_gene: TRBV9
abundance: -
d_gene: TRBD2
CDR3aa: CASSVLLAAEQYF

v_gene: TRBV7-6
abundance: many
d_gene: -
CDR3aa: CASSLNALQETQYF

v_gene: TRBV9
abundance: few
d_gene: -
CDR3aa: CASSGRAGTLGTEAFF

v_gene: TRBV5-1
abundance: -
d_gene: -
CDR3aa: CASSLDFTDTQYF